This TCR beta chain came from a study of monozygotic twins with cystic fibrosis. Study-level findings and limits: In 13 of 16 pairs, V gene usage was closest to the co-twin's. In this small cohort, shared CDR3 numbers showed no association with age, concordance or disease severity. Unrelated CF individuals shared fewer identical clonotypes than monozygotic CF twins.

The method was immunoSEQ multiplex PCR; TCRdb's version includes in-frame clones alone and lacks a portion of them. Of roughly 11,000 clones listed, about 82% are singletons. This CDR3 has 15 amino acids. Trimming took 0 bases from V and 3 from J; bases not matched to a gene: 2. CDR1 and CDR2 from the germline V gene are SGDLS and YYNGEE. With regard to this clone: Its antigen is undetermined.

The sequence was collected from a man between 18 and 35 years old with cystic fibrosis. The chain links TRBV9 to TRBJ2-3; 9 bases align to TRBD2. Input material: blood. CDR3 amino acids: CASSVEGLATDTQYF. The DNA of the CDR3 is TGTGCCAGCAGCGTAGAGGGACTAGCAACAGATACGCAGTATTTT. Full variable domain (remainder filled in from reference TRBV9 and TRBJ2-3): DSGVTQTPKHLITATGQRVTLRCSPRSGDLSVYWYQQSLDQGLQFLIQYYNGEERAKGNILERFSAQQFPDLHSELNLSSLELGDSALYFCASSVEGLATDTQYFGPGTRLTVL.